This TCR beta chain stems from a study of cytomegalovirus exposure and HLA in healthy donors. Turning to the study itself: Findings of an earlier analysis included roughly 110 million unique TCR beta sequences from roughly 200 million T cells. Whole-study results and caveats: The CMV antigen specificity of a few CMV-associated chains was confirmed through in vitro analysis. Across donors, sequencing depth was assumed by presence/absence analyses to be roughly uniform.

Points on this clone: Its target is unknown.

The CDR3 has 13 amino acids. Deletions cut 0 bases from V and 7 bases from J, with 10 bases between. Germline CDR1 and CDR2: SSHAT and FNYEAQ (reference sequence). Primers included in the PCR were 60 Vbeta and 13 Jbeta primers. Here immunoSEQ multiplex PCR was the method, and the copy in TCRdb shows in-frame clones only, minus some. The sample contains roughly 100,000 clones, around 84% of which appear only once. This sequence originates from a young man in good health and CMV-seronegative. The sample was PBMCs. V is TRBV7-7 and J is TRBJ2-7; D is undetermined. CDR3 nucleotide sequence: TGTGCCAGCAGCTTAGCGTCGGGTAGAGAGCAGTACTTC. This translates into CASSLASGREQYF. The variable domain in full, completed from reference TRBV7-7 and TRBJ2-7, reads GAGVSQSPRYKVTKRGQDVTLRCDPISSHATLYWYQQALGQGPEFLTYFNYEAQPDKSGLPSDRFSAERPEGSISTLTIQRTEQRDSAMYRCASSLASGREQYFGPGTRLTVT.